This TCR beta chain stems from a study of blood T cell repertoires in COVID-19. About the study: Collection of acute and convalescent COVID-19 samples took place in the United States, Italy and Spain. In each case, the material was cDNA or gDNA derived from T cells, B-cell-depleted T cells, or PBMCs.

The length of the CDR3 is 13 residues. Trimming removed 5 bases from V and 2 bases from J, with 10 bases in between. Original data processing: For nucleated cells, counts were estimated from reference gene primer amplification. This table comes from immunoSEQ multiplex PCR, and its TCRdb copy is limited to in-frame clones, with some not included. That table furnishes V, J and clone size, whereas the DNA furnished D and trimming. The sample lists over 25,000 clones, approximately 83% seen once, with approximately 15% in the top ten. Sequenced sample: peripheral blood. The TCR sequence derives from a woman aged 55-69 years with active COVID-19. The chain couples TRBV12-3 or TRBV12-4 to TRBJ2-7; the D gene is possibly TRBD1 (6 bases). This CDR3 reads CASSLWGPYEQYF. CDR3 sequence (DNA): TGTGCCAGCAGTCTCTGGGGGCCCTACGAGCAGTACTTC.